This TCR beta chain was sequenced for a study of tumor-infiltrating lymphocytes in localized non-small cell lung cancer. Study-level points and caveats: No link was found between tumor T-cell fraction and recurrence-free survival. Available tissue quantity limited TCR sequencing to a patient subset.

Assay: immunoSEQ multiplex PCR; the TCRdb copy retains only in-frame clones and omits some. Of 13,000 or so clones in the sample, roughly 67% were seen once. About this clone itself: Its antigen is unknown.

This CDR3 contains 12 residues. The germline gives CDR1 LNHDA, CDR2 SQIVND (reference sequence). Trimming removed 3 bases from V and 7 bases from J, with 10 bases in between. The sequencing sample was made of lung tumor tissue. The gene calls are TRBV19 and TRBJ2-7; D might be TRBD1 (6 bases). The TCR comes from a human donor with non-small cell lung cancer. CDR3 sequence reads: CASSIRGREQYF. The CDR3 region has the DNA TGTGCCAGTAGTATCAGGGGCCGGGAGCAGTACTTC. The full variable domain, with the rest looked up from reference TRBV19 and TRBJ2-7, is DGGITQSPKYLFRKEGQNVTLSCEQNLNHDAMYWYRQDPGQGLRLIYYSQIVNDFQKGDIAEGYSVSREKKESFPLTVTSAQKNPTAFYLCASSIRGREQYFGPGTRLTVT.